The subject of this entry is one T cell receptor beta chain. Alongside a J-beta primer mix, a sample-barcoded 5' primer served in a second PCR lasting about 7 to 12 cycles. MiXCR was run by TCRdb on the 5' RACE reads, yielding one entry per CDR3 protein. The table includes about 940,000 distinct CDR3 sequences, roughly 48% detected once. The sample comes from a study of blood T cells in healthy people across ages. V was cut by 3 bases and J by 0 bases, with 11 bases left in between. The CDR3 covers 15 residues. Extractions gave at least 5.5 micrograms of total RNA per sample. The sample comprised blood. The clonotype originates from a man between 25 and 39 years old in good health. The gene calls are TRBV12-3 or TRBV12-4 and TRBJ1-1; D might be TRBD1 (6 bases). The CDR3 DNA follows: TGTGCCAGCAGTTTTTTGAGGACAGTGAACACTGAAGCTTTCTTT. Encoded protein: CASSFLRTVNTEAFF.